This entry features one T cell receptor beta chain sequence. The target antigen is unknown. Sampling of alopecia areata patients yielded lesional scalp punch biopsies as well as peripheral blood. This sample was included in a study of CD8+ T cells in alopecia areata. Study details: It was oral tofacitinib, at 5 to 10 mg twice daily, that treated patients received. Study-wide points: Unlike in mice, where it was clearer, TCR sharing across patients was less clear, possibly HLA-related. Scalp samples also yield sequences from resident alphabeta T cells of normal skin.

RNA was extracted and reverse transcribed into cDNA as the sequencing template. Some clones are missing from TCRdb's copy, which holds only in-frame ones; the method was immunoSEQ multiplex PCR. The sample holds 200,000 to 250,000 clones, about 68% seen once. Germline loops: CDR1 SQVTM, CDR2 ANQGSEA. This CDR3 region has 15 residues. The trim removed 5 bases at V and 3 bases at J, leaving 9 bases unmatched. This specimen consisted of CD4+ T cells sorted from blood, obtained at week 0. The gene calls are TRBV29-1 and TRBJ2-7; TRBD1 agrees at 11 bases. This sequence was found in a human donor with alopecia areata. The CDR3 reads CSVSNRDRGYYEQYF. CDR3 DNA sequence: TGCAGCGTTTCAAACCGGGACAGGGGGTACTACGAGCAGTACTTC.